These 30 T cell receptor beta chains share one sample of origin, sequenced in a study of shared clonotypes between healthy human individuals. CD45RO-negative cells were positively selected for CCR7, leaving out terminally differentiated effector memory CD45RA+ cells. Here immunoSEQ multiplex PCR was the method, and the copy in TCRdb shows in-frame clones only, minus some. The sample records under 2,000,000 clones, approximately 94% being singletons. The sequenced material came from naive CD8+ T cells sorted from blood. The receptor source for this set is a man in his late teens or twenties in good health.

This clone was detected only once. The chain links TRBV6-5 to TRBJ2-1, with a weak D call TRBD1 (5 bases). Germline V gene sequence: CDR1 MNHEY, CDR2 SVGAGI. V lost 2 bases to trimming and J lost 5 bases, with 13 bases between them. The CDR3 length is 15 residues. The CDR3 DNA sequence: TGTGCCAGCAGTTACCCCGACAGTGCAGACAATGAGCAGTTCTTC. Amino acids: CASSYPDSADNEQFF.

CDR3 coding DNA: TGTGCCAGCAGCCAGTCCCCGAGCACTAGCGGGTTGAGCACAGATACGCAGTATTTT. Translating gives CASSQSPSTSGLSTDTQYF. The V call is TRBV4-2, the J call TRBJ2-3; 9 bases line up with TRBD2. The CDR3 sequence is 19 residues long. The germline CDR1 and CDR2 sequences are LGHNA and YNFKEQ. Trimming at V came to 3 bases and at J to 0 bases, leaving 13 bases not matched to a gene.

The chain links TRBV25-1 to TRBJ2-7; 8 bases line up with TRBD1. Germline V gene data show CDR1 as MGHDK and CDR2 as SYGVNS. This CDR3 is built from 14 residues. The V and J ends lost 1 base and 7 bases, in that order; junction bases with no gene match: 6. CDR3 DNA: TGTGCCAGCAGTGAATCGGACAGGGCCGGGGAGCAGTACTTC. Translated, it gives CASSESDRAGEQYF.

The chain has TRBV6-6 and TRBJ2-1; TRBD2 matches 7 bases. This CDR3 is built from 14 residues. The V and J ends lost 9 bases and 6 bases, in that order; junction bases with no gene match: 11. Germline CDR1 MNHNY, CDR2 SVGAGI (reference sequence). Here the CDR3 reads CASTGLGGSNEQFF. CDR3 nucleotide sequence: TGTGCCAGTACTGGACTAGGAGGATCCAATGAGCAGTTCTTC.

V gene TRBV28 combines with J gene TRBJ1-1; TRBD1 matches at 8 bases. The germline CDR1 and CDR2 sequences are MDHEN and SYDVKM. V was pared by 3 bases and J by 0 bases, with 9 bases of the junction left unmatched. This CDR3 comprises 17 residues. The CDR3 DNA sequence: TGTGCCAGCAGTTTGGTACAGGGGGGGCCAATGAACACTGAAGCTTTCTTT. Amino acid sequence: CASSLVQGGPMNTEAFF. Full variable domain (rest looked up from reference TRBV28 and TRBJ1-1): DVKVTQSSRYLVKRTGEKVFLECVQDMDHENMFWYRQDPGLGLRLIYFSYDVKMKEKGDIPEGYSVSREKKERFSLILESASTNQTSMYLCASSLVQGGPMNTEAFFGQGTRLTVV.

The chain couples TRBV19 to TRBJ2-1; 7 positions match TRBD2. Losses at the gene ends were 2 bases for V and 8 bases for J; bases not matched to a gene: 15. CDR1 is LNHDA and CDR2 is SQIVND in the germline V gene (reference sequence). This CDR3 comprises 17 residues. The CDR3 region is CASSISPTGPGGDEQFF. CDR3 sequence (DNA): TGTGCCAGTAGTATAAGTCCGACGGGGCCTGGGGGGGATGAGCAGTTCTTC.

This chain links TRBV7-9 with TRBJ2-1; a possible D gene is TRBD2 (6 bases). V lost 0 bases and J 2 bases, leaving 17 bases between the germline ends. Germline V CDR1 and CDR2: SEHNR, FQNEAQ (reference sequence). The CDR3 extends over 18 amino acids. CDR3 sequence reads: CASSLAGPEGGTYNEQFF. The CDR3 DNA reads as TGTGCCAGCAGCTTAGCGGGCCCCGAGGGAGGTACCTACAATGAGCAGTTCTTC.

The gene calls are TRBV14 and TRBJ1-6; 7 bases agree with TRBD1. After removal of 3 bases from V and 8 bases from J, the junction contained 7 bases not matched to a gene. The germline V gene has CDR1 SGHDN and CDR2 FVKESK. The length of the CDR3 is 15 residues. CDR3 DNA: TGTGCCAGCAGCCACCCAGGGGGTTGGTATTCACCCCTCCACTTT. Its protein is CASSHPGGWYSPLHF.

A note on this clone: Other nucleotide sequences from this sample produce the same CDR3. The V and J genes are TRBV4-1 and TRBJ1-1; D unclear. From germline, CDR1 is MGHRA and CDR2 YSYEKL. Trimming cost V 0 bases and J 2 bases, with 10 bases left between them. This CDR3 comprises 15 residues. This chain's CDR3 is CASSQDRTLNTEAFF. The DNA for the CDR3 is TGCGCCAGCAGCCAAGACAGGACCCTAAACACTGAAGCTTTCTTT.

V gene TRBV4-1 combines with J gene TRBJ1-1, with D hard to call. Germline assignment: CDR1 MGHRA and CDR2 YSYEKL. Trimming left V 0 bases short and J 0 bases short, with 8 bases between. The CDR3 spans 15 residues. The CDR3 nucleotides read TGCGCCAGCAGCCAAGACATCGGTATGAACACTGAAGCTTTCTTT. This codes for CASSQDIGMNTEAFF.

V and J are TRBV5-4 and TRBJ2-1, with D tentatively TRBD2 (6 bases). The CDR3 has 16 residues. Per the germline V gene, CDR1 is SGHNT and CDR2 is YYREEE (reference sequence). V lost 2 bases and J 4 bases, leaving 16 bases between the germline ends. The CDR3 sequence: CASSFGHRDSYNEQFF. CDR3 DNA: TGTGCCAGCAGCTTTGGACATAGGGACTCTTACAATGAGCAGTTCTTC.

This clone was counted only a few times. The gene calls are TRBV29-1 and TRBJ1-2; D ambiguous. The germline gives CDR1 SQVTM, CDR2 ANQGSEA. The CDR3 is 14 amino acids. Trimming removed 1 base at V and 4 bases at J, with 13 bases between. The CDR3 nucleotides are TGCAGCGTTGAAGGGTCCGCGCCCAGCTATGGCTACACCTTC. Residues: CSVEGSAPSYGYTF.

As regards this clone: This same CDR3 is encoded by further DNA sequences in the sample. J is TRBJ2-1 and V is TRBV4-3; 11 nucleotides line up with TRBD2. The germline V gene encodes CDR1 LGHNA and CDR2 YSLEER. The CDR3 runs to 14 residues. The V gene end was trimmed by 1 base and the J gene end by 7 bases; junction bases not matched to a gene: 0. This chain's CDR3 is CASSQGLAGNEQFF. In DNA form, the CDR3 reads TGCGCCAGCAGCCAAGGACTAGCGGGGAATGAGCAGTTCTTC.

This chain connects TRBV19 to TRBJ1-6; no firm D call. Germline V CDR1 and CDR2: LNHDA, SQIVND (reference sequence). V was trimmed by 7 bases and J by 3 bases, leaving 13 bases between them. This CDR3 region has 15 residues. In DNA form, the CDR3 reads TGTGCCAGTAACGAGGGCCGATTCTATAATTCACCCCTCCACTTT. This encodes CASNEGRFYNSPLHF.

The chain uses TRBV10-1 and TRBJ1-1; D gene ambiguous. Germline V lookup: CDR1 WNHNN, CDR2 SYGVQD (reference sequence). The CDR3 extends over 13 amino acids. Trimming removed 0 bases from V and 7 bases from J, with 9 bases in between. The chain's CDR3 is CASSESTGGEAFF. The DNA of the CDR3 is TGCGCCAGCAGTGAGTCGACGGGAGGTGAAGCTTTCTTT.

The CDR3 spells CASSFAGAETQYF. CDR3 in DNA: TGTGCCAGCAGTTTCGCAGGGGCAGAGACCCAGTACTTC. The chain uses TRBV27 and TRBJ2-5; TRBD1 might be the D (6 bases). V was clipped by 3 bases and J by 4 bases, with 9 bases between them. Germline-derived CDR1 and CDR2 are MNHEY and SMNVEV (reference sequence). The CDR3 is 13 residues long.

The genes are TRBV4-1 and TRBJ2-2; perhaps TRBD2 as D (6 bases). The V end lost 1 base, the J end lost 7 bases, and 13 bases lay between the germline ends. The germline CDR1 and CDR2 sequences are MGHRA and YSYEKL. The CDR3 consists of 15 residues. Here the CDR3 reads CASSQVLAINGELFF. CDR3 nucleotide sequence: TGCGCCAGCAGCCAAGTTCTAGCGATCAACGGGGAGCTGTTTTTT.

The chain links TRBV12-2 to TRBJ1-2; the table's D call of TRBD1 was not tested on the DNA. TRBV12-2 is a known pseudogene. The CDR3 is 17 residues long. The CDR3 reads CASRPLPGTGFGYGYTF. In DNA, the CDR3 is TGTGCAAGTCGACCCCTCCCGGGGACAGGGTTTGGCTATGGCTACACCTTC.

The chain combines TRBV6-1 with TRBJ2-7, with TRBD2 as a possible D gene (5 bases). This CDR3 is 13 amino acids long. Germline CDR1 and CDR2: MNHNS and SASEGT. V was cut by 8 bases and J by 0 bases, with 11 bases left in between. The CDR3 is CASQGGSSYEQYF. As DNA, the CDR3 is TGTGCCAGCCAAGGCGGGTCCTCCTACGAGCAGTACTTC.

Points on this clone: This sample includes further DNA sequences coding for the same CDR3. The chain carries TRBV9 and TRBJ2-7, with D perhaps TRBD2 (7 bases). Germline V gene sequence: CDR1 SGDLS, CDR2 YYNGEE. The CDR3 has 15 amino acids. The V gene lost 0 bases and the J gene lost 0 bases, with 10 bases spanning the gap. DNA for the CDR3: TGTGCCAGCAGCGTAGCGGGGGGCGACTCCTACGAGCAGTACTTC. It codes for CASSVAGGDSYEQYF.

This chain links TRBV27 with TRBJ1-5, with 8 nucleotides matching TRBD1. The CDR3 totals 15 residues. Trimming cost V 3 bases and J 6 bases; bases outside gene matches: 7. In germline, CDR1 is MNHEY, CDR2 SMNVEV (reference sequence). CDR3 in amino acids: CASSLGQGAFQPQHF. The CDR3 region has the DNA TGTGCCAGCAGTTTGGGGCAGGGGGCGTTTCAGCCCCAGCATTTT.

The CDR3 spells CASSFSGGNEQFF. CDR3 coding DNA: TGTGCCAGCAGCTTTTCGGGGGGGAATGAGCAGTTCTTC. V is TRBV11-3 and J is TRBJ2-1; 8 nucleotides match TRBD2. Looked up from germline, CDR1 is SGHNT and CDR2 is YENEEA. CDR3 length: 13 residues. Trimming removed 3 bases from V and 7 bases from J; junction bases left unmatched: 2.

The V call is TRBV7-9, the J call TRBJ2-5; possible D gene TRBD2, 5 bases. The V end was cut by 4 bases, the J end by 2 bases, with 17 bases between. In germline, CDR1 is SEHNR, CDR2 FQNEAQ (reference sequence). The CDR3 has 16 amino acids. The DNA for the CDR3 is TGTGCCAGCAGCTCTGACATGGGAGACTCACAAGAGACCCAGTACTTC. Its protein is CASSSDMGDSQETQYF. Complete variable domain (other parts from reference TRBV7-9 and TRBJ2-5): DTGVSQNPRHKITKRGQNVTFRCDPISEHNRLYWYRQTLGQGPEFLTYFQNEAQLEKSRLLSDRFSAERPKGSFSTLEIQRTEQGDSAMYLCASSSDMGDSQETQYFGPGTRLLVL.

The count of this clone is one. At the DNA level, this CDR3 is encoded by other sequences in the same sample as well. V is TRBV2 and J is TRBJ1-6, with no clear D. The germline gives CDR1 SNHLY, CDR2 FYNNEI. The V gene lost 0 bases and the J gene lost 10 bases, with 4 bases spanning the gap. This CDR3 spans 12 amino acids. The CDR3 sequence is CASSEAPSPLHF. The CDR3, as DNA: TGTGCCAGCAGTGAAGCCCCCTCACCCCTCCACTTT.

The rearrangement links TRBV11-2 to TRBJ2-1; D is unresolved. V lost 4 bases and J lost 9, with 13 bases in between. Germline CDR1 SGHAT, CDR2 FQNNGV. The CDR3 contains 13 residues. The CDR3, as DNA: TGTGCCAGCAGCTATGACCTTAGGGTTGAGCAGTTCTTC. Translation gives CASSYDLRVEQFF.

J is TRBJ1-5 and V is TRBV30, with D maybe TRBD1 (5 bases). Germline values: CDR1 GTSNPN, CDR2 SVGIG (reference sequence). The V end was cut by 2 bases, the J end by 4 bases, with 18 bases between. This CDR3 contains 16 residues. CDR3 bases: TGTGCCTGGAGTTTGGGCGGGGCAGGGCTGAATCAGCCCCAGCATTTT. As protein: CAWSLGGAGLNQPQHF.

Notes on this clone: Other DNA variants within this sample encode the same CDR3. The chain recombines TRBV7-2 with TRBJ2-7; TRBD2 aligns across 12 bases. Germline V gene data show CDR1 as SGHTA and CDR2 as FQGNSA. V gave up 5 bases and J gave up 0 bases; unmatched junction bases: 2. The CDR3 runs to 15 residues. The CDR3 is CASSPTSGSSYEQYF. The CDR3 bases are TGTGCCAGCAGCCCGACTAGCGGGAGCTCCTACGAGCAGTACTTC.

This clone was seen just once. The sample holds other DNA sequences that translate to the same CDR3. This chain joins TRBV6-6 and TRBJ1-1; 7 bases map to TRBD1. Per the germline V gene, CDR1 is MNHNY and CDR2 is SVGAGI (reference sequence). This CDR3 spans 13 amino acids. J was trimmed by 5 bases and V by 5 bases; bases with no gene match: 5. The DNA for the CDR3 is TGTGCCAGCAGTCTGACAGGGAGTACTGAAGCTTTCTTT. Its protein product is CASSLTGSTEAFF.

The rearrangement uses TRBV6-1 and TRBJ1-1, with TRBD1 as a possible D gene (5 bases). Between the trimmed V and J ends, which lost 6 bases and 5 bases, there was a span of 10 bases. This CDR3 region has 12 residues. Germline V CDR1 and CDR2: MNHNS, SASEGT. The DNA for the CDR3 is TGTGCCAGCAGATTGGGGGGAACTGAAGCTTTCTTT. Translation: CASRLGGTEAFF.

The DNA for the CDR3 is TGCGTTGGCCCTAATGAAAAACTGTTTTTT. Protein product: CVGPNEKLFF. The rearrangement uses TRBV23-1 and TRBJ1-4; the D is unclear. TRBV23-1 is an ORF for which the function is uncertain. The CDR3 sequence is 10 residues long.